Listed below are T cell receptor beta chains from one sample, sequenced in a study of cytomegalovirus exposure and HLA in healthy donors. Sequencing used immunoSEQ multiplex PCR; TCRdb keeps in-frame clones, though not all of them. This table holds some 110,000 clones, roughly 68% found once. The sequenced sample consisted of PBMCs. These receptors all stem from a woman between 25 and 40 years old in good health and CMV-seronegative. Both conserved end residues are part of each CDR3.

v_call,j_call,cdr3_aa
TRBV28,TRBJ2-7,CASSQWEAAYEQYF
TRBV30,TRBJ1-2,CAWGGQVSSYTF
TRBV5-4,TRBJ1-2,CASSLSQGPYYGYTF
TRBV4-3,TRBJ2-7,CASSSQLAGASYEQYF
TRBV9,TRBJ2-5,CASSVGQGETQYF
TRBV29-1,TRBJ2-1,CSAAGTSGSRSYNEQFF
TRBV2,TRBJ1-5,CASGGGNQPQHF
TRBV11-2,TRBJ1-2,CASSSSIDYGYTF
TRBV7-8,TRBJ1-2,CASSLATRINPAVYGYTF
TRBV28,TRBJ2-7,CASSLPAGSHAYYEQYF
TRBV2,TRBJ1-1,CASSSLSGDGPREAFF
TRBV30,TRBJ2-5,CAWTGLIQETQYF
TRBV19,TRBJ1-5,CASSIRGGDQPQHF
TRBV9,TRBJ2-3,CASSPGTGGIADTQYF
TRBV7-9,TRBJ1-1,CASTLSRGATEAFF
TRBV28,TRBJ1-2,CASSLLIQGSGYTF
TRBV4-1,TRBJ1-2,CASSQETGGAVYGYTF
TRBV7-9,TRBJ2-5,CASSWTGIGQETQYF
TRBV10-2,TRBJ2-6,CASSDRSGSGANVLTF
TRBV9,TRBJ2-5,CASSADRGPQETQYF
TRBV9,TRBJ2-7,CASSAQDTPGYEQYF
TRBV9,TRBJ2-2,CASSVATRQNTGELFF
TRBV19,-,CASSPGAYEQYF
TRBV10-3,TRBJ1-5,CAIRGNNQPQHF
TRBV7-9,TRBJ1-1,CASSLNPRQGSTEAFF
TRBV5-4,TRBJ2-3,CASSWTGGSRLDTQYF
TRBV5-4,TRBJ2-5,CASSLAGTNQETQYF
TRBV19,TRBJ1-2,CASSTLPGQGLSNYGYTF
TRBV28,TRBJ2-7,CASSSLTSGRVREQYF
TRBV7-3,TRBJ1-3,CASSSVQGNTIYF
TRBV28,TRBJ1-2,CASIPLGRTGDDGYTF
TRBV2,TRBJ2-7,CASSETSRNTYEQYF
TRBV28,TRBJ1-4,CASSSPTGGRKLFF
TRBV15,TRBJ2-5,CATSSGGLAGPQRQETQYF
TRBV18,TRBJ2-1,CASSPPASGPHYNEQFF
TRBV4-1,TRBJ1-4,CASSQGGRNEKLFF
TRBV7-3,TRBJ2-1,CASSLGQNLDNEQFF
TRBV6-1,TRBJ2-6,CASSEVSSGANVLTF
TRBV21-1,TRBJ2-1,CASSEAPLASSYNEQFF
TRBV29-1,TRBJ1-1,CSVEDRVGRVYTEAFF
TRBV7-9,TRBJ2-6,CASSFLVTGGDNVLTF
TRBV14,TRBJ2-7,CASSSRRGQVHEQYF
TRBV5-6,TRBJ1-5,CASSLGGDQPQHF
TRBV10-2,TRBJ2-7,CASSESLTALREQYF
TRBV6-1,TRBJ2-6,CASSEAGDGANVLTF
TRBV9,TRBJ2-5,CASSGLASGETQYF
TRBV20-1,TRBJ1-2,CSAGEDGYTF
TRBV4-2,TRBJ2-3,CASSQAGLADGTDTQYF
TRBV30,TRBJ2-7,CAFFPGLENYEQYF
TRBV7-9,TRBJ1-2,CASSQNTLNYGYTF
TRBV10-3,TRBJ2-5,CAISAAGGRETQYF
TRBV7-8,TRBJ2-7,CASTPTSRSSYEQYF
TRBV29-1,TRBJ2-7,CSVTGTGAHEQYF